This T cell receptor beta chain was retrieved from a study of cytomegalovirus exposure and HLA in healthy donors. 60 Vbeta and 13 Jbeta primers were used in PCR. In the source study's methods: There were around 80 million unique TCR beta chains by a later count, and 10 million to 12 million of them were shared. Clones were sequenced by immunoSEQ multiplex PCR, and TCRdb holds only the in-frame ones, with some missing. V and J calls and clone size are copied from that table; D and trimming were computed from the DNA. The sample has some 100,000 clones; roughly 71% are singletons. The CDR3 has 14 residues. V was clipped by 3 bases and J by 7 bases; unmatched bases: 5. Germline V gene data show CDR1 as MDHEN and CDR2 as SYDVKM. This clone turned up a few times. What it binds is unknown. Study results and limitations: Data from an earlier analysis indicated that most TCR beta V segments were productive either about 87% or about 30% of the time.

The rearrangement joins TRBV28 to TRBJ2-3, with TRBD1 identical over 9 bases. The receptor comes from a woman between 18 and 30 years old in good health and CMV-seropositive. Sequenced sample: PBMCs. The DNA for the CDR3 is TGTGCCAGCAGTTTCCGACAGGGGGTGAATACGCAGTATTTT. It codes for CASSFRQGVNTQYF.